Reported below is one T cell receptor beta chain. The antigen is unknown. The sample is drawn from a study of cytomegalovirus exposure and HLA in healthy donors. Study-level points and caveats: 87-base-pair reads could not separate some V segments, including TRBV6-2 and TRBV6-3. Common viral pathogens seemed to be connected with several of the most significant clusters, according to a later analysis. Researchers catalogued some 160 TCR beta chains as cytomegalovirus-associated. Sequencing depth across donors, presence/absence analyses assumed, was roughly uniform.

V gave up 6 bases and J gave up 11 bases; unmatched junction bases: 6. This CDR3 spans 11 amino acids. Looked up from germline, CDR1 is MNHEY and CDR2 is SVGAGI. This PCR relied on a set of 60 Vbeta primers and 13 Jbeta primers. The data were produced by immunoSEQ multiplex PCR, yet TCRdb's version contains in-frame clones alone and is incomplete. The table shows about 190,000 clones, with 75% to 90% occurring only once. This receptor was obtained from a woman between 18 and 30 years old in good health and CMV-seronegative. This chain links TRBV6-5 with TRBJ1-1, with 7 bases that match TRBD1. Source material: PBMCs. The CDR3 sequence is CASRKGASAFF. CDR3 nucleotides: TGTGCCAGCAGAAAGGGGGCGTCGGCTTTCTTT.